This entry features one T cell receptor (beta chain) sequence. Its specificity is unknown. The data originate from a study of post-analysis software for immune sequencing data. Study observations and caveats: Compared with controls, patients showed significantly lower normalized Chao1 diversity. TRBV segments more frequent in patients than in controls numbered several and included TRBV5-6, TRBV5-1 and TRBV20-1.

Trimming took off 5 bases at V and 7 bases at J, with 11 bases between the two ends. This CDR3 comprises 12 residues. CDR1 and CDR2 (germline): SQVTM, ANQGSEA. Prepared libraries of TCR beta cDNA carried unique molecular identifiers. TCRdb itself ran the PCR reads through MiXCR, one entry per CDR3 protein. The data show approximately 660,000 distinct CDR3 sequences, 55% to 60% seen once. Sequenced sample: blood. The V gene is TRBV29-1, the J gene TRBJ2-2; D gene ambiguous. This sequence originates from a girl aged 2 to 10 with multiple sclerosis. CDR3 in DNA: TGCAGCGTTAGCGTCTCTGGCGGGGAGCTGTTTTTT. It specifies CSVSVSGGELFF.